This passage covers 24 T cell receptor beta chains from one sample sequenced in a study of regulatory and conventional T cells in RAG deficiency. Method: immunoSEQ multiplex PCR; TCRdb's copy keeps in-frame clones and lacks some. The sample shows some 35,000 clones, 75% to 80% of them seen only once. The sorted conventional CD4+ T cells were CD25-low and CD127-high, with genomic DNA sequenced. In addition, the sample was reused for a study of regulatory T cells. That work states: The primer mix had 52 TRBV and 13 TRBJ primers.

What was sequenced was CD4+ effector T cells sorted from blood. The origin of the receptors is a human donor in good health.

The chain combines TRBV9 with TRBJ2-1; D possibly corresponds to TRBD2 (7 bases). CDR3 size: 17 residues. V gave up 5 bases and J gave up 7 bases, with 25 bases separating them. Germline V gives CDR1 SGDLS, CDR2 YYNGEE. In DNA form, the CDR3 reads TGTGCCAGCAGTAGAGGGCCAGGCGGGGGCCCTGGGAATGAGCAGTTCTTC. Translating gives CASSRGPGGGPGNEQFF. The whole variable domain, filled in from reference TRBV9 and TRBJ2-1, reads DSGVTQTPKHLITATGQRVTLRCSPRSGDLSVYWYQQSLDQGLQFLIQYYNGEERAKGNILERFSAQQFPDLHSELNLSSLELGDSALYFCASSRGPGGGPGNEQFFGPGTRLTVL.

The chain uses TRBV6-6 and TRBJ2-7; TRBD2 matches at 9 bases. V dropped 8 bases and J dropped 7; count of bases not matched to a gene: 18. Looked up from germline, CDR1 is MNHNY and CDR2 is SVGAGI (reference sequence). CDR3 size: 16 residues. The CDR3 sequence: CASAYFSGGNGGEQYF. The CDR3 nucleotides read TGTGCCAGCGCCTACTTTAGCGGGGGAAACGGGGGGGAGCAGTACTTC.

The CDR3 here is CASSWDRDGEQYF. CDR3 bases: TGTGCCAGCAGTTGGGACAGGGATGGCGAGCAGTACTTC. The chain has TRBV6-6 and TRBJ2-7; the match to TRBD1 covers 9 bases. J lost 6 bases, V lost 4 bases, and 4 bases had no gene match. CDR1 and CDR2 (germline): MNHNY, SVGAGI (reference sequence). This CDR3 has 13 amino acids.

Worth noting for this clone: One end of the junction is discordant with germline, which a read error may explain. The chain uses TRBV7-9 and TRBJ2-3; perhaps D is TRBD1 or TRBD2 (5 bases each). The germline V gene encodes CDR1 SEHNR and CDR2 FQNEAQ (reference sequence). The CDR3 is 15 amino acids. The CDR3, as DNA: TGTGCCAGCTGCTTGGGGGTCCGCACCACAGATACGCAGTATTTT. Protein product: CASCLGVRTTDTQYF.

This clone was observed a handful of times. Written as DNA, the CDR3 is TGTGCCAGCAGCTTGAATCAGGGGGCGTATGGCTACACCTTC. This codes for CASSLNQGAYGYTF. The J gene is TRBJ1-2, the V gene TRBV5-6; TRBD1 agrees at 8 bases. This CDR3 contains 14 residues. J lost 5 bases, V lost 1 base, and 4 bases had no gene match. Germline-derived CDR1 and CDR2 are SGHDT and YYEEEE.

The chain is built from TRBV18 and TRBJ1-2; no firm D call. Per germline, CDR1 KGHSH and CDR2 LQKENI. This CDR3 is built from 16 residues. Trimming pared 3 bases from V and 2 bases from J, leaving 16 bases between. CDR3 bases: TGTGCCAGCTCACCCCCTGCTGCAGCCAGCAACTATGGCTACACCTTC. It yields the protein CASSPPAAASNYGYTF.

In this sample, this clone turned up a few times. The rearrangement joins TRBV6-1 to TRBJ2-1, with TRBD1 matching over 9 bases. V was clipped by 4 bases and J by 8 bases; unmatched bases: 12. Germline CDR1 reads MNHNS; CDR2 reads SASEGT. This CDR3 comprises 16 residues. The CDR3 region has the DNA TGTGCCAGCAGTGTGCTGGGACAGGGTCGGATCGATGAGCAGTTCTTC. It translates to CASSVLGQGRIDEQFF.

The chain has TRBV28 and TRBJ1-1; D is perhaps TRBD1 (5 bases). The CDR3 loop spans 14 amino acids. Trimming stripped 1 base from V and 5 bases from J, with 11 bases between. Germline values: CDR1 MDHEN, CDR2 SYDVKM. This CDR3 reads CASSLFRGSTEAFF. CDR3 sequence (DNA): TGTGCCAGCAGTTTATTCCGGGGGAGTACTGAAGCTTTCTTT.

The chain couples TRBV7-2 to TRBJ1-3; maybe TRBD1 (6 bases). The V gene lost 1 base and the J gene lost 2 bases, with 9 bases spanning the gap. CDR3 length equals 15 residues. Per germline, CDR1 SGHTA and CDR2 FQGNSA. CDR3 sequence: CASSLGQGTGNTIYF. The CDR3 coding sequence is TGTGCCAGCAGCTTAGGGCAGGGGACTGGAAACACCATATATTTT. The full variable domain, completed using reference TRBV7-2 and TRBJ1-3, is GAGVSQSPSNKVTEKGKDVELRCDPISGHTALYWYRQSLGQGLEFLIYFQGNSAPDKSGLPSDRFSAERTGGSVSTLTIQRTQQEDSAVYLCASSLGQGTGNTIYFGEGSWLTVV.

The CDR3 DNA follows: TGTGCCAGCAGTTACGAAACCGGTGGCTACACCTTC. Its protein is CASSYETGGYTF. The V call is TRBV6-5, the J call TRBJ1-2; D gene unclear. Trimming left V 2 bases short and J 7 bases short, with 8 bases between. The germline V gene has CDR1 MNHEY and CDR2 SVGAGI. This CDR3 is 12 amino acids long.

The rearrangement uses TRBV6-5 and TRBJ1-4; 7 bases map to TRBD1. CDR3 size: 13 residues. Germline-derived CDR1 and CDR2 are MNHEY and SVGAGI. V was clipped by 5 bases and J by 3 bases; unmatched bases: 0. Here the CDR3 reads CASSGTANEKLFF. In DNA, the CDR3 is TGTGCCAGCAGTGGGACAGCTAATGAAAAACTGTTTTTT.

This clone was counted only a few times. This chain connects TRBV2 to TRBJ1-2; D is unclear. CDR1 is SNHLY and CDR2 is FYNNEI in the germline V gene. With 4 bases removed from V and 3 bases from J, the gap between germline ends came to 12 bases. The CDR3 is made up of 14 amino acids. This chain's CDR3 is CASSAEGVHYGYTF. The CDR3 DNA sequence: TGTGCCAGCAGTGCTGAGGGAGTGCACTATGGCTACACCTTC.

J is TRBJ2-5 and V is TRBV11-2; the D gene is possibly TRBD2 (6 bases). The germline V gene has CDR1 SGHAT and CDR2 FQNNGV. V gave up 3 bases and J gave up 4 bases, with 12 bases separating them. This CDR3 contains 14 residues. CDR3 in DNA: TGTGCCAGCAGCTTGCAGGGAGGAGGAGAGACCCAGTACTTC. This sequence encodes CASSLQGGGETQYF.

V usage is TRBV4-2 and J usage is TRBJ1-4; 9 nucleotides agree with TRBD1. The germline V gene encodes CDR1 LGHNA and CDR2 YNFKEQ. V shed 2 bases and J 10 bases; nucleotides not matched to a gene: 14. This CDR3 is built from 17 residues. The chain's CDR3 is CASSQPRDRDSIVKLFF. The CDR3 nucleotides read TGTGCCAGCAGCCAACCCCGGGACAGGGACTCTATTGTAAAACTGTTTTTT.

The chain recombines TRBV5-1 with TRBJ2-3; 7 nucleotides line up with TRBD2. Germline V gene data show CDR1 as SGHRS and CDR2 as YFSETQ. Trimming cost V 0 bases and J 5 bases; bases outside gene matches: 3. The CDR3 extends over 14 amino acids. CDR3 DNA: TGCGCCAGCAGCTTGGTGGGGGGGTTAGATACGCAGTATTTT. It translates to CASSLVGGLDTQYF.

The chain is built from TRBV6-6 and TRBJ1-4; D uncertain. Germline lookup yields CDR1 MNHNY and CDR2 SVGAGI (reference sequence). This CDR3 comprises 11 residues. V lost 4 bases and J lost 6, with 3 bases in between. CDR3 sequence: CASSFDEKLFF. The CDR3 DNA reads TGTGCCAGCAGTTTCGATGAAAAACTGTTTTTT.

The chain employs TRBV18 and TRBJ2-1; D is perhaps TRBD2 (6 bases). The CDR3 is 15 residues long. V was cut by 3 bases and J by 7 bases, with 16 bases left in between. Germline CDR1 reads KGHSH; CDR2 reads LQKENI. CDR3 sequence reads: CASSPGLGGSNEQFF. The CDR3 nucleotides are TGTGCCAGCTCACCGGGACTCGGAGGGTCTAATGAGCAGTTCTTC.

The V call is TRBV20-1, the J call TRBJ1-5; D gene ambiguous. The CDR3 is 10 amino acids. Trimming removed 5 bases from V and 5 bases from J, with 4 bases in between. Germline V gives CDR1 DFQATT, CDR2 SNEGSKA (reference sequence). CDR3 in DNA: TGCAGTGCTGGTTATCAGCCCCAGCATTTT. This codes for CSAGYQPQHF.

V and J are TRBV5-6 and TRBJ2-3, with 12 positions matching TRBD2. There are 14 residues in the CDR3. CDR1 SGHDT and CDR2 YYEEEE come from the germline V gene. Trimming cost V 4 bases and J 6 bases; bases outside gene matches: 3. The CDR3 bases are TGTGCCAGCAGCCGGACTAGCGGGGCCGATACGCAGTATTTT. Translated: CASSRTSGADTQYF.

The V call is TRBV19, the J call TRBJ2-4; 10 bases map to TRBD1. Germline assignment: CDR1 LNHDA and CDR2 SQIVND (reference sequence). Trimming took 5 bases from V and 0 from J; bases not matched to a gene: 7. CDR3 length equals 17 residues. The chain's CDR3 is CASSSRTGGLAKNIQYF. The CDR3, as DNA: TGTGCCAGTAGTTCCAGGACAGGGGGTTTAGCCAAAAACATTCAGTACTTC.

The chain recombines TRBV5-1 with TRBJ2-5, with TRBD2 identical over 10 bases. The germline V gene encodes CDR1 SGHRS and CDR2 YFSETQ. V trimming: 0 bases; J trimming: 5 bases; junction bases outside the gene matches: 7. The CDR3 loop spans 16 amino acids. The CDR3 here is CASSLATSGPRETQYF. Written as DNA, the CDR3 is TGCGCCAGCAGCTTGGCGACTAGCGGGCCCCGGGAGACCCAGTACTTC.

This chain joins TRBV5-1 and TRBJ2-7; D might be TRBD1 (6 bases). Germline CDR1 reads SGHRS; CDR2 reads YFSETQ. There are 14 residues in the CDR3. V lost 0 bases to trimming and J lost 2 bases, with 9 bases between them. CDR3 sequence: CASSLVGTTYEQYF. The CDR3, as DNA: TGCGCCAGCAGCTTGGTGGGGACAACCTACGAGCAGTACTTC.

This clone was seen a few times. The J gene is TRBJ1-2, the V gene TRBV30, with D uncertain. This CDR3 spans 13 amino acids. Germline-derived CDR1 and CDR2 are GTSNPN and SVGIG (reference sequence). The V end was cut by 4 bases, the J end by 0 bases, with 9 bases between. CDR3 DNA: TGTGCCTGGACCCGGACGGCTAACTATGGCTACACCTTC. Encoded protein: CAWTRTANYGYTF.

The genes are TRBV18 and TRBJ2-5; D uncertain. V shed 4 bases and J shed 0 bases, with 12 bases lying between them. The CDR3 totals 15 residues. Germline V gene data show CDR1 as KGHSH and CDR2 as LQKENI. The CDR3 loop is CASSLTRTDQETQYF. In nucleotides, the CDR3 is TGTGCCAGCTCACTAACCAGGACGGACCAAGAGACCCAGTACTTC. Filled out from reference TRBV18 and TRBJ2-5, the complete variable domain reads NAGVMQNPRHLVRRRGQEARLRCSPMKGHSHVYWYRQLPEEGLKFMVYLQKENIIDESGMPKERFSAEFPKEGPSILRIQQVVRGDSAAYFCASSLTRTDQETQYFGPGTRLLVL.